This T cell receptor beta chain was identified during a study of cytomegalovirus exposure and HLA in healthy donors (dated by TCRdb to about 2017). For the study in its entirety: According to an earlier analysis of 587 of the donors, about 180 million T cells yielded 117 million unique TCR beta sequences and 276 Gb of sequence data. An early release that covered 640 HLA-typed donors contained about 300 gigabases of sequencing data and tens of millions of unique TCR sequences. Of the roughly 400 genotyped donors, roughly 80% were placed in the genetic ancestry cluster associated with self-reported Caucasian donors. The study was designed to test whether signatures of past pathogen exposure could be identified by cataloging public T cell receptors. The T cell repertoires of several hundred subjects were profiled by immunosequencing and related to cytomegalovirus serostatus. Besides the first cohort of around 670 subjects, a separate validation cohort made up of some 110 different subjects was used. High-throughput TCR immunosequencing, statistical association of individual TCRs with disease status, and machine learning were combined to predict cytomegalovirus infection status. A later analysis re-analyzed previously published TCR beta repertoires from roughly 690 donors and added high-resolution HLA genotyping to study TCR occurrence patterns. In the later analysis, no new phenotypic data were used to find candidate immune exposures; instead, reliance was placed on TCR beta sequences and their occurrence across donors. To decide whether each TCR beta V gene segment behaved as functional or pseudogenic, an earlier analysis of fewer than 750 of the donors relied on high-throughput TCR beta sequencing. Alongside the repertoire data, information on donor age, sex, ethnicity and CMV serostatus was compiled. A later genetic analysis used genome-wide SNP genotypes for about 60% of the roughly 670 donors, treating that subset as a discovery cohort. All discovery cohort repertoires had been generated on a single sequencing platform. Both class I and class II loci were covered by HLA typing, at four-digit resolution. Typing coverage differed by locus: A, B, C, DRB1 and DQB1 were typed in about 620-640 donors, DQA1 in 500 to 550, DPA1 in approximately 600, and DPB1 in roughly 450. Roughly five DR-DQ haplotypes were handled as single units for association and clustering because linkage in the cohort was strong. Among over 350 genotyped donors of the cohort, an average of around 240,000 unique TCR beta nucleotide sequences were sequenced per donor, roughly 20% of them non-productive. The full study reports these points: Because the 87-base-pair reads could not distinguish some IMGT-functional V segments, including TRBV6-2 and TRBV6-3, those segments were excluded. A further reported finding was that TCR beta sequences accurately predicted the HLA-A and HLA-B alleles for most subjects in the first cohort. Because counts were too low, more than 15 rarely observed V segments, including chromosome 9 orphons, were excluded from the earlier analysis of under 650 of the donors. The classifier was reported to diagnose cytomegalovirus status with high specificity and sensitivity in both the original cohort and the validation cohort. Presence/absence analyses assumed roughly uniform sequencing depth across donors, an assumption that may not hold. A later genetic analysis associated a missense DCLRE1C variant with V-gene and J-gene trimming of TCR beta chains, and an independent cohort replicated the association. Three of the identified cytomegalovirus-associated TCR beta chains were confirmed in vitro to be specific for cytomegalovirus antigens. Linkage disequilibrium might explain the correlated functional status among segregating V segments, but an unknown experimental factor could not be excluded. Across donors, most TCR sequences were observed very rarely, whereas some public TCRs were present in many individuals. HLA typing was unavailable for some donors at each locus, so association tests used only the typed subset. In a later analysis, about 16,000 TCR beta sequences were associated with specific HLA alleles at a false discovery rate of 0.05. Several of the top co-occurrence clusters appeared to be linked to parvovirus B19, influenza, CMV and Epstein-Barr virus, according to a later analysis. A cluster of highly shared sequence variants was judged likely to represent a technical artifact of the sequencing pipeline. When HLA alleles, especially DR and DQ, strongly co-occurred, TCR associations were difficult to assign to individual alleles. In a later genetic analysis, fewer N-insertions in productive TCRs were reported among donors in an Asian-associated ancestry cluster than the roughly 670-donor mean. Only TCR beta chains were sequenced in this cohort, and the absence of alpha or paired-chain data limited detectable features. The authors suggested that the approach could potentially be generalized to other disease states and immunological phenotypes. A later analysis found that most CMV-associated TCR beta chains appeared HLA-restricted, with HLA associations seemingly driven largely by CMV exposure. The study gave a list of 150 to 200 TCR beta chains associated with cytomegalovirus. Compared with equally common non-associated chains, HLA-associated TCR beta chains in a later analysis were more clonally expanded and had lower generation probabilities. According to a later analysis, TCR association rates differed among HLA loci, with DRB1 alleles showing the most associated TCRs and HLA-C alleles showing the fewest. Broadly in line with IMGT annotations, most TCR beta V segments showed up in productive rearrangements about 87% or about 30% of the time in an earlier analysis of several hundred of the donors. Immune exposure information for the cohort was limited to CMV serostatus.

About this clone: No cognate antigen has been identified for it.

The cohort consisted of some 730 healthy bone marrow donors. At the time of sampling, every cohort member was nominally healthy, though immune exposures that went unrecorded were likely present. The donor tested CMV seropositive, placing the donor among the 289 seropositive members of the cohort. Every donor gave a peripheral blood sample, and the peripheral blood mononuclear cells from that sample were used for TCR beta sequencing. The Qiagen DNeasy Blood Extraction Kit was used to extract genomic DNA from the blood cell samples. The germline V gene specifies MNHEY as CDR1 and SVGAGI as CDR2. Germline trimming: 2 bases from V, 4 bases from J; junction bases outside gene matches: 4. Taken from cysteine to phenylalanine, the CDR3 has 15 residues. The entry retains the CDR3 DNA only, 45 bases that are in frame from base 1. The protocol used for the library was the immunoSEQ multiplex PCR assay. A mixture of 60 forward primers for TCR Vbeta segments and 13 reverse primers for TCR Jbeta segments was used in the multiplex PCR. Amplification of the CDR3 region of rearranged TCR beta genes was performed with a multiplex PCR assay on genomic DNA. The amplified TCR beta libraries were sequenced on the Illumina HiSeq System as 87-base-pair reads. From the authors' description of their analysis: A later analysis counted some 74 million unique TCR beta chains across the 690 or so repertoires, and roughly 10 million of these chains were shared by at least two donors. Raw reads were error-corrected and collapsed into unique sequences by a nearest-neighbor algorithm in which closely related sequences were merged to remove PCR and sequencing errors. V, D and J gene segments were assigned by aligning CDR3 sequences to IMGT reference sequences. For a sequence to be retained, at least a six-nucleotide match to both a V gene segment and a J gene segment was required. A rearrangement counted as productive if the CDR3 had no stop codons and remained in frame with V and J, and every other rearrangement counted as non-productive. CDR3 was defined according to IMGT convention as the region running from the second conserved V-encoded cysteine to the conserved J-encoded phenylalanine. Sequences without an unambiguous match to a single V gene segment were excluded from the earlier analysis of 450 to 650 of the donors. An earlier analysis of around 600 of the donors classified V segments as functional when productive rearrangements were above 56.7% and as segregating when the standard deviation between donors was above 5%. To diagnose cytomegalovirus status from the catalog of TCR beta chain sequences, a statistical classification framework was built. A later analysis assigned V and J genes by comparing TCR nucleotide sequences with IMGT/GENE-DB human TR gene sequences. Using the TCRdist pipeline, a later analysis assigned CDR3 sequences along with most-parsimonious VDJ recombination scenarios. In a later analysis, each TCR beta chain was defined by its CDR3 amino acid sequence together with its V-gene family, and reads without a unique V-gene family were excluded. In a later analysis, around 600 highly shared, low-generation-probability nucleotide sequences were removed to address suspected cross-contamination and a sequencing artifact. A later analysis calculated a clonal expansion index for each public chain from normalized within-repertoire ranks of inferred template counts. A later analysis computed generation probabilities with a VDJ recombination model fitted to out-of-frame rearrangements, and checked the results against IGoR. In a later analysis, TCR-TCR, TCR-HLA and TCR-CMV co-occurrence was scored with hypergeometric tests, and a repertoire-size bias correction was applied to TCR pairs. False discovery rates were estimated in a later analysis by permuting HLA or CMV assignments 20 times. A later analysis grouped co-occurring TCRs with DBSCAN, adding TCRdist sequence similarity when clustering within HLA-allele-positive subsets. Repertoires with fewer than 30,000 or more than 120,000 public chains were left out of co-occurrence clustering, as were about five repertoires with anomalous nucleotide sharing. This is the immuneACCESS table as TCRdb keeps it, with only in-frame sequences that have V and J called. A part of the clones is gone; compared with another copy, unresolved V genes explain less than half, and the rest is unexplained. The V and J calls and clone size come from that table; D and trimming were worked out from the DNA. This sample's table contains roughly 120,000 clones. The ten top clones hold 6.8% of the sample.

The specimen was PBMCs. The chain links TRBV6-5 with TRBJ2-7; 11 central bases correspond to TRBD1. This receptor was identified in a man aged 40-49 years in good health and CMV-seropositive. The bases read TGTGCCAGCAGTTACAGAGGGACAGGGGGTTACGAGCAGTACTTC. Translated, it reads CASSYRGTGGYEQYF.